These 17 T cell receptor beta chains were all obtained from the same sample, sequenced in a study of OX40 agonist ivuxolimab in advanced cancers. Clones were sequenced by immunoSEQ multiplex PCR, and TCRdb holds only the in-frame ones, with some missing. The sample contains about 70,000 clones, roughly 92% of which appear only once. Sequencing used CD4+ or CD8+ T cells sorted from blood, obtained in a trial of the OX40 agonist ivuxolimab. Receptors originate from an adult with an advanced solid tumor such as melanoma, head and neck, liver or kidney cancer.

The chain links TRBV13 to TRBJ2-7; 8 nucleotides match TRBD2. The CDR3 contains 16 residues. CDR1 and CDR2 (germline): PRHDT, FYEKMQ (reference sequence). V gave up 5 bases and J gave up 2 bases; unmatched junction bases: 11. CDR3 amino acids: CASSQGRGGPAYEQYF. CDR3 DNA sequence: TGTGCCAGCAGCCAAGGCCGCGGGGGGCCTGCCTACGAGCAGTACTTC.

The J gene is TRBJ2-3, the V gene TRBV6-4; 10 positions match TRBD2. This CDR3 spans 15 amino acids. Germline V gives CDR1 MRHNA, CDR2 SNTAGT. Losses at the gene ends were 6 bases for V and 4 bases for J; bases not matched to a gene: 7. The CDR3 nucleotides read TGTGCCAGCAGCACTAGCGGGGCCGCTGCAGATACGCAGTATTTT. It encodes CASSTSGAAADTQYF.

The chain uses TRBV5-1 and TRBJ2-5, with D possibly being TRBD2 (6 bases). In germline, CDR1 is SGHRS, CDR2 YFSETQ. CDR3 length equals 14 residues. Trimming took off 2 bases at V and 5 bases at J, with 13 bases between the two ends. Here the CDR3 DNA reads TGCGCCAGCAGCTTTGAGCGGGTCGTGGAGACCCAGTACTTC. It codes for CASSFERVVETQYF.

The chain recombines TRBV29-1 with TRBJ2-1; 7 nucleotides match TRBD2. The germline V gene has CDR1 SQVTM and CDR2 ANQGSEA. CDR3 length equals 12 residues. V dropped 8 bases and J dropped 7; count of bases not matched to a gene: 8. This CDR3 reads CSLLSGGNEQFF. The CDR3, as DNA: TGCAGCTTGTTGTCCGGGGGGAATGAGCAGTTCTTC.

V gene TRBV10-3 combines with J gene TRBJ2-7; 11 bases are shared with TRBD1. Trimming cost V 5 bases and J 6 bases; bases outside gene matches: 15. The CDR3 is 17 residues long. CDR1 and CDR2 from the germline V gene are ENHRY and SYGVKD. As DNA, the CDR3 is TGTGCCATCAGTCTCTATTATTCGGGACAGGGGGAAGCCGAGCAGTACTTC. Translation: CAISLYYSGQGEAEQYF.

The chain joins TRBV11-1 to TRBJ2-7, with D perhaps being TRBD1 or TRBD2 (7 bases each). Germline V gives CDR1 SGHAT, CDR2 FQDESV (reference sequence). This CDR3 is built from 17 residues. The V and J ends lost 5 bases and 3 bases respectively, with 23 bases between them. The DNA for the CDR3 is TGTGCCAGCAGCCCCCGGGCCCACGGCAGGGGGGGCTACGAGCAGTACTTC. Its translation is CASSPRAHGRGGYEQYF.

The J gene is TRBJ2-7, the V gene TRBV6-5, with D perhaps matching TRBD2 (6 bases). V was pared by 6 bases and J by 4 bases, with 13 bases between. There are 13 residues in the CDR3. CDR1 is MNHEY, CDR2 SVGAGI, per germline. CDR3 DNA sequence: TGTGCCAGCAGCCCAACGGGGGTGTACGAGCAGTACTTC. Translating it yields CASSPTGVYEQYF.

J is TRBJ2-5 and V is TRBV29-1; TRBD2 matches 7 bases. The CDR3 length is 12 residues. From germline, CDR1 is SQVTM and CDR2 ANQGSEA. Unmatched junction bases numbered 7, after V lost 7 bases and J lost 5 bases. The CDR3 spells CSAQAGEETQYF. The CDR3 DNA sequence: TGCAGCGCGCAGGCGGGGGAGGAGACCCAGTACTTC.

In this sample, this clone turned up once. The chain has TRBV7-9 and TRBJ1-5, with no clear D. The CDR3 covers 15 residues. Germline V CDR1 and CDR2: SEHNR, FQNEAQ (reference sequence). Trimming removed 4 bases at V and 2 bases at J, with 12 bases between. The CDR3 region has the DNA TGTGCCAGCAGCTCCCCGGGGTTTGGCAATCAGCCCCAGCATTTT. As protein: CASSSPGFGNQPQHF.

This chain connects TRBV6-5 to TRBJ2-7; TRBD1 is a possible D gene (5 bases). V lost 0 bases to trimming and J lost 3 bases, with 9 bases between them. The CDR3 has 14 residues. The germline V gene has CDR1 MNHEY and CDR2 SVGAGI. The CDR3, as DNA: TGTGCCAGCAGTTACTCCGACAGTTACTACGAGCAGTACTTC. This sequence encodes CASSYSDSYYEQYF.

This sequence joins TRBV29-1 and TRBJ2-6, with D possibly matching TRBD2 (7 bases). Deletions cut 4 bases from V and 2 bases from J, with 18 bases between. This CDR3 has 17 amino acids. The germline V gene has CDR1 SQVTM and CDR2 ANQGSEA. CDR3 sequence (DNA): TGCAGCGTTGTACTTACGGGGGGCAACACTGGGGCCAACGTCCTGACTTTC. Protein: CSVVLTGGNTGANVLTF.

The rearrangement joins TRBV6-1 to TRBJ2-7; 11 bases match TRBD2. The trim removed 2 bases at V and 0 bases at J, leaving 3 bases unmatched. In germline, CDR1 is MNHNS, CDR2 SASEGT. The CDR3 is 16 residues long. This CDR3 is CASSELAGGLSYEQYF. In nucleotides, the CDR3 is TGTGCCAGCAGTGAACTAGCGGGGGGCCTCTCCTACGAGCAGTACTTC.

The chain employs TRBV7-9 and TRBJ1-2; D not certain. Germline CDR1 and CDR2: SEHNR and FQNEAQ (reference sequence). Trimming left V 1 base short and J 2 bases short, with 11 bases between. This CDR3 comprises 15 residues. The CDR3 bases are TGTGCCAGCAGCTTAGGGCGGGCAGACAACTATGGCTACACCTTC. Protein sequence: CASSLGRADNYGYTF.

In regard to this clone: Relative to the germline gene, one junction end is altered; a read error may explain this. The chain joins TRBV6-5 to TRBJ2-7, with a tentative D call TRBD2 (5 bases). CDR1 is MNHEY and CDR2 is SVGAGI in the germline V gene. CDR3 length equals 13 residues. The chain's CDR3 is CAGSYSRAVKQYF. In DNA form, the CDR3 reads TGTGCCGGCAGTTACTCGAGGGCGGTCAAGCAGTACTTC.

CDR3 DNA sequence: TGTGCCAGCAGTTTAGAGCGGGGGGTCCAAGAGACCCAGTACTTC. As protein: CASSLERGVQETQYF. The rearrangement links TRBV27 to TRBJ2-5; 9 nucleotides line up with TRBD2. V lost 2 bases and J lost 1; bases outside the gene matches: 2. The CDR3 sequence is 15 residues long. Germline V gene data show CDR1 as MNHEY and CDR2 as SMNVEV (reference sequence).

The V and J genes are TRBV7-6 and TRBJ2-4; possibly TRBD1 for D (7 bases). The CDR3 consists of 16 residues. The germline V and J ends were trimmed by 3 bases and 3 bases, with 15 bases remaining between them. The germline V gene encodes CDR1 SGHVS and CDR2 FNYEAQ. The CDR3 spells CASSFPTGRSKNIQYF. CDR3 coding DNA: TGTGCCAGCAGCTTCCCGACAGGGAGGAGCAAAAACATTCAGTACTTC.

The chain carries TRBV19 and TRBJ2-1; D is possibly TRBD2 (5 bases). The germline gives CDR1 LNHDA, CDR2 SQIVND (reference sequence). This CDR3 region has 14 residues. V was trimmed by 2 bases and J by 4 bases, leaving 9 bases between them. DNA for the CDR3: TGTGCCAGTAGTATACTTGGCGGGTACAATGAGCAGTTCTTC. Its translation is CASSILGGYNEQFF. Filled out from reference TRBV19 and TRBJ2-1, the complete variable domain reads DGGITQSPKYLFRKEGQNVTLSCEQNLNHDAMYWYRQDPGQGLRLIYYSQIVNDFQKGDIAEGYSVSREKKESFPLTVTSAQKNPTAFYLCASSILGGYNEQFFGPGTRLTVL.